The 22 T cell receptor beta chains in this list originate from one sample, sequenced in a study of T cell changes during pregnancy in multiple sclerosis. Only in-frame clones appear in the TCRdb table, and some are missing; sequencing was by immunoSEQ multiplex PCR. The data show about 60,000 clones, with approximately 91% seen just once and 0.76% held by the top ten. The sample here was CD4+ T cells from peripheral blood mononuclear cells, taken in the first trimester of pregnancy. The source of these receptors is a female donor with multiple sclerosis, enrolled in a pregnancy study.

The gene calls are TRBV21-1 and TRBJ2-1; the table's D call, TRBD2, was not checked against the DNA. TRBV21-1 constitutes a pseudogene. This CDR3 comprises 17 residues. CDR3 residues: CASSKVAERGVYNEQFF. Written as DNA, the CDR3 is TGTGCCAGCAGCAAAGTCGCGGAGCGGGGGGTTTACAATGAGCAGTTCTTC.

The gene calls are TRBV4-3 and TRBJ2-5; TRBD2 matches 9 bases. The CDR3 contains 16 residues. V lost 0 bases and J lost 7; bases outside the gene matches: 9. Per the germline V gene, CDR1 is LGHNA and CDR2 is YSLEER. The DNA of the CDR3 is TGCGCCAGCAGCCAAGATGGGGGGGGACTAGCAGGGACCCAGTACTTC. Protein product: CASSQDGGGLAGTQYF.

The V call is TRBV7-3, the J call TRBJ1-2; the match to TRBD1 covers 8 bases. Trimming took 8 bases from V and 4 from J; bases not matched to a gene: 9. This CDR3 is built from 14 residues. Germline V gene lookup returns CDR1 SGHTA and CDR2 FQGTGA. CDR3 loop: CASGDRGTFYGYTF. The CDR3 bases are TGTGCCAGCGGAGACAGGGGAACCTTCTATGGCTACACCTTC.

This clone was seen a handful of times. This chain uses TRBV4-3 with TRBJ1-2; D gene uncertain. Germline assignment: CDR1 LGHNA and CDR2 YSLEER. V dropped 1 base and J dropped 4 bases, with 10 bases sitting between them. This CDR3 spans 14 amino acids. CDR3 protein: CASSQGPGSYGYTF. CDR3 sequence (DNA): TGCGCCAGCAGCCAAGGGCCCGGGAGCTATGGCTACACCTTC.

The CDR3 is CASSQDGHGYEQYF. In DNA, the CDR3 is TGTGCCAGCAGCCAAGATGGGCACGGCTACGAGCAGTACTTC. This chain uses TRBV4-2 with TRBJ2-7; D is ambiguous. The germline V gene has CDR1 LGHNA and CDR2 YNFKEQ. The CDR3 has 14 amino acids. The V end lost 0 bases, the J end lost 3 bases, and 9 bases lay between the germline ends.

The chain uses TRBV29-1 and TRBJ2-6; 9 bases map to TRBD1. The CDR3 runs 17 residues. J was trimmed by 1 base and V by 6 bases; bases with no gene match: 10. Germline loops: CDR1 SQVTM, CDR2 ANQGSEA. The CDR3, as DNA: TGCAGCGTACAGGGGGCCTTGTCTATTTCTGGGGCCAACGTCCTGACTTTC. Translated: CSVQGALSISGANVLTF. The entire variable domain, with the rest obtained from reference TRBV29-1 and TRBJ2-6, is as follows: SAVISQKPSRDICQRGTSLTIQCQVDSQVTMMFWYRQQPGQSLTLIATANQGSEATYESGFVIDKFPISRPNLTFSTLTVSNMSPEDSSIYLCSVQGALSISGANVLTFGAGSRLTVL.

V usage is TRBV5-4 and J usage is TRBJ1-3; no reliable D call. V was cut by 3 bases and J by 4 bases, with 14 bases left in between. This CDR3 has 15 amino acids. Per the germline V gene, CDR1 is SGHNT and CDR2 is YYREEE (reference sequence). CDR3 amino acids: CASSSLPPEGNTIYF. The CDR3 coding sequence is TGTGCCAGCAGCTCCCTCCCTCCGGAGGGAAACACCATATATTTT. Together with reference TRBV5-4 and TRBJ1-3, the CDR3 gives the full variable domain: ETGVTQSPTHLIKTRGQQVTLRCSSQSGHNTVSWYQQALGQGPQFIFQYYREEENGRGNFPPRFSGLQFPNYSSELNVNALELDDSALYLCASSSLPPEGNTIYFGEGSWLTVV.

CDR3 coding DNA: TGCGCCAGCAGCCAAGATGGCCCCAGGGGGCAGAATGAAAAACTGTTTTTT. Protein product: CASSQDGPRGQNEKLFF. The rearrangement links TRBV4-1 to TRBJ1-4; TRBD1 matches at 8 bases. The CDR3 sequence is 17 residues long. Germline V CDR1 and CDR2: MGHRA, YSYEKL. V lost 0 bases to trimming and J lost 5 bases; unmatched junction nucleotides: 8.

This clone has only a few counts. The chain combines TRBV20-1 with TRBJ1-1; a possible D gene is TRBD1 (5 bases). Per germline, CDR1 DFQATT and CDR2 SNEGSKA (reference sequence). The CDR3 runs to 11 residues. V shed 3 bases and J shed 6 bases, with 8 bases lying between them. This CDR3 reads CSASRQSEAFF. The CDR3 nucleotides read TGCAGTGCTAGCAGACAGTCTGAAGCTTTCTTT.

The V call is TRBV11-2, the J call TRBJ1-2; 7 bases are shared with TRBD1. CDR1 is SGHAT and CDR2 is FQNNGV in the germline V gene. V lost 0 bases, J lost 0 bases, and 4 bases stayed unmatched. CDR3 size: 16 residues. This CDR3 reads CASSLDYRGANYGYTF. As DNA, the CDR3 is TGTGCCAGCAGCTTAGATTACAGGGGTGCTAACTATGGCTACACCTTC.

The J gene is TRBJ2-1, the V gene TRBV2; 13 nucleotides agree with TRBD2. Per the germline V gene, CDR1 is SNHLY and CDR2 is FYNNEI. Losses at the gene ends were 1 base for V and 7 bases for J; bases not matched to a gene: 7. There are 17 residues in the CDR3. CDR3 nucleotide sequence: TGTGCCAGCAGTGAAGAGTCACTAGCGGGGGGGCCAAATGAGCAGTTCTTC. Its translation is CASSEESLAGGPNEQFF.

The chain employs TRBV9 and TRBJ2-2; 13 nucleotides align to TRBD2. This CDR3 region has 18 residues. Germline CDR1 is SGDLS and CDR2 is YYNGEE. After removal of 0 bases from V and 0 bases from J, the junction contained 2 bases not matched to a gene. The CDR3: CASSVGLAGGANTGELFF. The DNA for the CDR3 is TGTGCCAGCAGCGTAGGACTAGCGGGGGGCGCGAACACCGGGGAGCTGTTTTTT.

The gene calls are TRBV20-1 and TRBJ2-7; 8 bases agree with TRBD1. The length of the CDR3 is 11 residues. Per the germline V gene, CDR1 is DFQATT and CDR2 is SNEGSKA (reference sequence). With V trimmed by 6 bases and J by 6 bases, 4 bases remained unmatched. The CDR3 sequence: CSALGTGEQYF. CDR3 coding DNA: TGCAGTGCCTTAGGGACAGGCGAGCAGTACTTC.

This chain joins TRBV6-5 and TRBJ2-5; 7 nucleotides agree with TRBD2. The germline V gene has CDR1 MNHEY and CDR2 SVGAGI. V lost 2 bases to trimming and J lost 5 bases; unmatched junction nucleotides: 8. The CDR3 contains 15 residues. CDR3 loop: CASSYPTSGVETQYF. The CDR3 nucleotides read TGTGCCAGCAGTTACCCTACGAGCGGGGTGGAGACCCAGTACTTC.

CDR3 nucleotides: TGTGCCAGCAGCTTACCGGGTCTTGGTACACCCCTCCACTTT. Translation: CASSLPGLGTPLHF. The J gene is TRBJ1-6, the V gene TRBV7-2; D unclear. Trimming removed 2 bases from V and 11 bases from J, with 13 bases in between. The germline gives CDR1 SGHTA, CDR2 FQGNSA. The CDR3 runs to 14 residues.

V and J are TRBV4-2 and TRBJ2-1, with 10 positions matching TRBD2. CDR1 LGHNA and CDR2 YNFKEQ come from the germline V gene. V dropped 1 base and J dropped 3; count of bases not matched to a gene: 6. The CDR3 sequence is 17 residues long. CDR3 bases: TGTGCCAGCAGCCAAGGGGCCACTAGCGGGGTCTACAATGAGCAGTTCTTC. Residues: CASSQGATSGVYNEQFF.

The V gene is TRBV6-5, the J gene TRBJ1-4; 7 nucleotides line up with TRBD1. J gave up 8 bases and V 3 bases, and 9 bases lay outside the gene matches. This CDR3 region has 15 residues. Germline-derived CDR1 and CDR2 are MNHEY and SVGAGI. The CDR3 region has the DNA TGTGCCAGCAGTTATTCCGGGACAGTAGGCGAAAAACTGTTTTTT. Encoded protein: CASSYSGTVGEKLFF.

The V gene is TRBV25-1, the J gene TRBJ2-3, with 7 nucleotides matching TRBD1. The V gene's germline CDR1 is MGHDK and CDR2 SYGVNS. J was trimmed by 4 bases and V by 6 bases; bases with no gene match: 4. There are 13 residues in the CDR3. CDR3 DNA: TGTGCCAGCAGCAAGGGGGCGGCAGATACGCAGTATTTT. This codes for CASSKGAADTQYF.

Comment on this clone: Other DNA sequences in the same sample also yield this CDR3. This sequence joins TRBV7-2 and TRBJ2-7, with D possibly TRBD1 on 5 matching bases. From germline, CDR1 is SGHTA and CDR2 FQGNSA. The CDR3 sequence is 13 residues long. Trimming removed 2 bases from V and 1 base from J, with 6 bases in between. The CDR3 region is CASSLRGSYEQYF. Here the CDR3 DNA reads TGTGCCAGCAGCTTAAGGGGATCCTACGAGCAGTACTTC.

The chain combines TRBV30 with TRBJ1-1, with 7 positions matching TRBD1. The germline V gene encodes CDR1 GTSNPN and CDR2 SVGIG (reference sequence). The CDR3 runs to 17 residues. Trimming removed 0 bases from V and 5 bases from J; junction bases left unmatched: 15. CDR3 bases: TGTGCCTGGAGTGTAGGGGGCGTTCTGCCGACGTCAACTGAAGCTTTCTTT. Translating gives CAWSVGGVLPTSTEAFF.

This clone has a single count. The V call is TRBV9, the J call TRBJ2-6; 10 bases fit TRBD1. Trimming at V came to 4 bases and at J to 4 bases, leaving 8 bases not matched to a gene. The germline V gene has CDR1 SGDLS and CDR2 YYNGEE. The CDR3 runs 17 residues. CDR3 sequence: CASSLGTGVGGANVLTF. As DNA, the CDR3 is TGTGCCAGCAGCCTCGGGACAGGGGTTGGCGGGGCCAACGTCCTGACTTTC.

The count of this clone is one. The rearrangement links TRBV2 to TRBJ1-5; D remains ambiguous. Looked up from germline, CDR1 is SNHLY and CDR2 is FYNNEI. The V end was cut by 3 bases, the J end by 2 bases, with 11 bases between. This CDR3 is built from 15 residues. The CDR3 DNA reads as TGTGCCAGCAGTGAGAGGGTTAGTGGCAATCAGCCCCAGCATTTT. It yields the protein CASSERVSGNQPQHF.